A single T cell receptor beta chain is shown here with its context. Its target is not known. This entry is derived from a study of PD-1 blockade in classical Hodgkin lymphoma. The CDR3 loop spans 13 amino acids. In germline, CDR1 is ENHRY, CDR2 SYGVKD. V shed 6 bases and J shed 1 base, with 7 bases lying between them. Study-wide points: Newly diagnosed patients were reported to exhibit reduced baseline TCR diversity relative to healthy donors. There remain no defined causes for the repertoire differences, which possibly reflect disease activity or prior therapy.

Assay: immunoSEQ multiplex PCR; the TCRdb copy retains only in-frame clones and omits some. The sample has roughly 68,000 clones, 93% seen once. Time point indicated: newly diagnosed, previously untreated cHL patient sample. What served as comparison were PBMCs in newly diagnosed, untreated classical Hodgkin lymphoma. This TCR came from a human donor with classical Hodgkin lymphoma. The rearrangement links TRBV10-3 to TRBJ1-3; possibly TRBD1 for D (5 bases). Sequencing was performed on peripheral blood mononuclear cells (PBMCs). CDR3 region: CAIRQGSGNTIYF. The CDR3 DNA reads TGTGCCATCAGGCAGGGTTCTGGAAACACCATATATTTT.